This T cell receptor (beta chain) was identified in a study of T cell responses to AZD1222 COVID-19 vaccine. Study-level points and caveats: Donors were mostly white British, more females; clonal diversity possibly underestimated. Baseline seropositivity occurred in only a handful of AZD1222 recipients.

This CDR3 is 13 amino acids long. CDR1 LGHNA and CDR2 YSLEER come from the germline V gene. V lost 1 base and J lost 9, with 9 bases in between. The table came from immunoSEQ multiplex PCR; TCRdb's copy has only in-frame clones and leaves some out. Here the sample spans nearly 110,000 clones, 90% being singletons. Worth noting for this clone: What it binds is unknown.

Some second doses came at about 4 weeks and others at about 12 weeks; these were pooled. This sequence originates from an adult who received the AZD1222 COVID-19 vaccine. This sequence joins TRBV4-3 and TRBJ2-2, with no clear D. The input for sequencing was peripheral blood, taken 28 days after the second AZD1222 dose. The CDR3 DNA is TGCGCCAGCAGCCAAGCACCAAAGAGGGAGCTGTTTTTT. Translating it yields CASSQAPKRELFF.